Below, one T cell receptor (beta chain) is given with its context. The CDR3 consists of 15 residues. J was trimmed by 4 bases and V by 1 base; bases with no gene match: 10. Germline V gives CDR1 GTSNPN, CDR2 SVGIG (reference sequence). The record originates from a study of blood T cell repertoires in COVID-19. Per the authors' pipeline: The authors estimated nucleated cell counts from reference gene primer amplification. Here immunoSEQ multiplex PCR was the method, and the copy in TCRdb shows in-frame clones only, minus some. That table supplies the V and J calls and clone size; D and trimming were determined from the DNA. Of a few hundred thousand clones listed, roughly 90% are singletons.

Sequenced: peripheral blood. The rearrangement links TRBV30 to TRBJ2-7, with 7 bases lining up with TRBD2. The TCR sequence derives from a man aged 35 to 55 with acute or convalescent COVID-19. The CDR3 here is CAWSAATGTTYEQYF. The CDR3 region has the DNA TGTGCCTGGAGTGCTGCAACCGGGACTACTTACGAGCAGTACTTC.